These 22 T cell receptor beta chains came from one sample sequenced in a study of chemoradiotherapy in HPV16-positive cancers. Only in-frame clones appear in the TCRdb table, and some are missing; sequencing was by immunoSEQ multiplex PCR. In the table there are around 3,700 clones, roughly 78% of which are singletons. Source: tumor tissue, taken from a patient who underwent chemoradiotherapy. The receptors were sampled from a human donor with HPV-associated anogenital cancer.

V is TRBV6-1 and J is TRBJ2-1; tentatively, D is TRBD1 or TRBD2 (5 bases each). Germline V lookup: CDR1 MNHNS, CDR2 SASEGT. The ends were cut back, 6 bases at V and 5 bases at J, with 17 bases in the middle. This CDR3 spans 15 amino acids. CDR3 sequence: CASSPLGALDNEQFF. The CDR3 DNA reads TGTGCCAGCAGCCCCCTCGGGGCCTTAGACAATGAGCAGTTCTTC.

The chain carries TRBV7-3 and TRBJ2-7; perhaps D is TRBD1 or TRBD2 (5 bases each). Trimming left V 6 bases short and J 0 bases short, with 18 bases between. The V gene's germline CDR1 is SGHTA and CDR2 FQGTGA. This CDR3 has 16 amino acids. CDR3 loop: CASSPSTVGTSYEQYF. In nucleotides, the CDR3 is TGTGCCAGCAGTCCCTCGACCGTCGGGACCTCCTACGAGCAGTACTTC.

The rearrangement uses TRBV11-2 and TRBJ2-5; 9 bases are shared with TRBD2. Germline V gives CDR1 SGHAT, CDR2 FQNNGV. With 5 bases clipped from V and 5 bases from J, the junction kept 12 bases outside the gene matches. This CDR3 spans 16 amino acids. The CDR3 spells CASSPLGGSGSETQYF. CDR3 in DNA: TGTGCCAGCAGCCCCTTAGGGGGTAGCGGGAGTGAGACCCAGTACTTC.

The CDR3 region has the DNA TGTGCCAGCAGTTTATGGACAGGGTCCTTTGATGAAAAACTGTTTTTT. This codes for CASSLWTGSFDEKLFF. The chain couples TRBV28 to TRBJ1-4; 7 bases map to TRBD1. Germline V gene lookup returns CDR1 MDHEN and CDR2 SYDVKM. The CDR3 is 16 amino acids. J was trimmed by 6 bases and V by 0 bases; bases with no gene match: 7.

The CDR3 DNA reads TGTGCCAGCAGCCCCCTAGACAGTTCCCCCGCCGCAACTAATGAAAAACTGTTTTTT. Its protein product is CASSPLDSSPAATNEKLFF. The chain joins TRBV7-9 to TRBJ1-4, with a weak D call TRBD1 (5 bases). In germline, CDR1 is SEHNR, CDR2 FQNEAQ (reference sequence). The germline V and J ends were trimmed by 5 bases and 0 bases, with 22 bases remaining between them. CDR3 length: 19 amino acids.

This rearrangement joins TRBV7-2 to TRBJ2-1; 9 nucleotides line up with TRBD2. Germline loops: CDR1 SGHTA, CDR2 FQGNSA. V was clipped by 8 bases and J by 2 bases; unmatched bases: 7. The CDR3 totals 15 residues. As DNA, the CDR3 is TGTGCCAGCCCCAAGGCTAGCGGGACCTACAATGAGCAGTTCTTC. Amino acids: CASPKASGTYNEQFF.

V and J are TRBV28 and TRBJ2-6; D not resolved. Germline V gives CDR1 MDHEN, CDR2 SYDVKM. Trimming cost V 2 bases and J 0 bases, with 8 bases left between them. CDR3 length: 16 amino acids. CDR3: CASSLMPTSGANVLTF. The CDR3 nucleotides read TGTGCCAGCAGTTTAATGCCAACCTCTGGGGCCAACGTCCTGACTTTC.

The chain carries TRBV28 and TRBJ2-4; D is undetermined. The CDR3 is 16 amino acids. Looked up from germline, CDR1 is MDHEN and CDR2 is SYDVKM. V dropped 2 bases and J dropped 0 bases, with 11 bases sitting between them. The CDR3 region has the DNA TGTGCCAGCAGTTTAAGGCCGACCCTAGCCAAAAACATTCAGTACTTC. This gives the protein CASSLRPTLAKNIQYF.

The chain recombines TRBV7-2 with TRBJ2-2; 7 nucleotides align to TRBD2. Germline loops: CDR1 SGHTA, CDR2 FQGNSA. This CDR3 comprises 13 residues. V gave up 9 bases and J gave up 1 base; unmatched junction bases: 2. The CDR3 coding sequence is TGTGCCAGGGCGGGGGAGAACACCGGGGAGCTGTTTTTT. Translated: CARAGENTGELFF.

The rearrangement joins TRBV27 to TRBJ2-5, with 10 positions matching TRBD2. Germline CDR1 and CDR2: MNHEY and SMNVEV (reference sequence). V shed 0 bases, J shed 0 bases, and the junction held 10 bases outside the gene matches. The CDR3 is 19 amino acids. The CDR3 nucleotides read TGTGCCAGCAGTTTATCAGGAGCGGGAGGGCCGGTATACCAAGAGACCCAGTACTTC. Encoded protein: CASSLSGAGGPVYQETQYF.

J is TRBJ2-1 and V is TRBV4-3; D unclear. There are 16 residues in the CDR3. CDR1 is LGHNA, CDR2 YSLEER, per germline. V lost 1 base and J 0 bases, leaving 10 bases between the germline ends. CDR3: CASSQGLGSSYNEQFF. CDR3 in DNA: TGCGCCAGCAGCCAAGGCCTGGGTAGCTCCTACAATGAGCAGTTCTTC.

Written as DNA, the CDR3 is TGTGCCAGCAGCAGGGACACCAACACCGGGGAGCTGTTTTTT. Amino acid sequence: CASSRDTNTGELFF. The V call is TRBV6-5, the J call TRBJ2-2, with D perhaps TRBD1 (6 bases). The V and J ends lost 6 bases and 2 bases respectively, with 10 bases between them. Looked up from germline, CDR1 is MNHEY and CDR2 is SVGAGI. This CDR3 is 14 amino acids long.

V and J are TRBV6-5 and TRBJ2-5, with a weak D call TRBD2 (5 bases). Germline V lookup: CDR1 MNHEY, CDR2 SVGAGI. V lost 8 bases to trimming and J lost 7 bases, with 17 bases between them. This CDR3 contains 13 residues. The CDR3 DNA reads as TGTGCCAGCTCGCCGGGAATGGACCCGACCCAGTACTTC. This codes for CASSPGMDPTQYF.

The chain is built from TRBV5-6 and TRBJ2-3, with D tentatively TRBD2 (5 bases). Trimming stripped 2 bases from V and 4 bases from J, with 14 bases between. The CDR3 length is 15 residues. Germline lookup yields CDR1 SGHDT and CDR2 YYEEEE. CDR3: CASSLQSGQADTQYF. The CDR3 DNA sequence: TGTGCCAGCAGCTTACAAAGCGGTCAGGCAGATACGCAGTATTTT.

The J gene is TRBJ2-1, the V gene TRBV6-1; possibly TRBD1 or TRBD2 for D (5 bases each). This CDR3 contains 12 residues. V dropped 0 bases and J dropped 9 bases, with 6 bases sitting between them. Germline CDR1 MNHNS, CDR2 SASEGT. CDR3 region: CASSEARGEQFF. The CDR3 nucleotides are TGTGCCAGCAGTGAAGCGAGGGGTGAGCAGTTCTTC.

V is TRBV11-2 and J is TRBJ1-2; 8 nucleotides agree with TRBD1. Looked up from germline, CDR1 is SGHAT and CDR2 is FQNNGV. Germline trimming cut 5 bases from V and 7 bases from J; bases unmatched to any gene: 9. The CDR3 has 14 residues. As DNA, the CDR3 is TGTGCCAGCAGCCCCCTGGGGCAGGGGGCTGGCTACACCTTC. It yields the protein CASSPLGQGAGYTF. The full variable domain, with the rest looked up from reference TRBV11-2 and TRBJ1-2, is EAGVAQSPRYKIIEKRQSVAFWCNPISGHATLYWYQQILGQGPKLLIQFQNNGVVDDSQLPKDRFSAERLKGVDSTLKIQPAKLEDSAVYLCASSPLGQGAGYTFGSGTRLTVV.

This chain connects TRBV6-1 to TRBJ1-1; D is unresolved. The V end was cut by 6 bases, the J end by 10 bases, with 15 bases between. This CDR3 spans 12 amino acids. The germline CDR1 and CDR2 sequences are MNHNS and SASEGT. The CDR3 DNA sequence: TGTGCCAGCAGAATGTGGCAGGACGGAGCTTTCTTT. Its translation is CASRMWQDGAFF.

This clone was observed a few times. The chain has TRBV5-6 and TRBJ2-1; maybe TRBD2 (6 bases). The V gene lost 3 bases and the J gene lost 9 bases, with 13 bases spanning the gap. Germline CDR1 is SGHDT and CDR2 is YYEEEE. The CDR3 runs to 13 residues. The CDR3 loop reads CASSSHRRGEQFF. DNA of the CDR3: TGTGCCAGCAGCTCGCATAGGCGGGGTGAGCAGTTCTTC. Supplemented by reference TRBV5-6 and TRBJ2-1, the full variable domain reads DAGVTQSPTHLIKTRGQQVTLRCSPKSGHDTVSWYQQALGQGPQFIFQYYEEEERQRGNFPDRFSGHQFPNYSSELNVNALLLGDSALYLCASSSHRRGEQFFGPGTRLTVL.

The CDR3 DNA follows: TGTGCCAGCAGCCCCGGGACTAGCGCTACAGATACGCAGTATTTT. Its protein product is CASSPGTSATDTQYF. The chain combines TRBV2 with TRBJ2-3; TRBD2 aligns across 10 bases. The V gene's germline CDR1 is SNHLY and CDR2 FYNNEI. This CDR3 is built from 15 residues. V trimming: 6 bases; J trimming: 3 bases; junction bases outside the gene matches: 6. Combining the CDR3 with reference TRBV2 and TRBJ2-3 gives the whole variable domain EPEVTQTPSHQVTQMGQEVILRCVPISNHLYFYWYRQILGQKVEFLVSFYNNEISEKSEIFDDQFSVERPDGSNFTLKIRSTKLEDSAMYFCASSPGTSATDTQYFGPGTRLTVL.

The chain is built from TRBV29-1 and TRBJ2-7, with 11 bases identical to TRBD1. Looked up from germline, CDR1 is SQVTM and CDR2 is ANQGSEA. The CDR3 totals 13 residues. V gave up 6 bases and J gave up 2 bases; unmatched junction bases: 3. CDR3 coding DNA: TGCAGCGTCCGGACAGGGGGCACCTACGAGCAGTACTTC. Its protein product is CSVRTGGTYEQYF.

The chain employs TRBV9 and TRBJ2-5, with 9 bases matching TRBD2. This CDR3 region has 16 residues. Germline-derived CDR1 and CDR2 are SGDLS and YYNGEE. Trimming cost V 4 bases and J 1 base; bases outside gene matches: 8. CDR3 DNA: TGTGCCAGCAGCTTGAATAGCGGGAGCATCCAAGAGACCCAGTACTTC. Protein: CASSLNSGSIQETQYF.

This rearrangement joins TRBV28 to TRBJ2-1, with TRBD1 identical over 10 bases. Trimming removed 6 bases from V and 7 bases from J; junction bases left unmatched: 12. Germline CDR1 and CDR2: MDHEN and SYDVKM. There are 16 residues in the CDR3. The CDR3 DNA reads TGTGCCAGCAGAACCCTGACAGGGGGCGGTGAGAATGAGCAGTTCTTC. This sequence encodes CASRTLTGGGENEQFF.